This entry describes one TCR beta chain. The specificity of this receptor is unknown. No base-level quality is on record; no much larger clone is a single base apart. The CDR3 regions of human TCRbeta chains were analyzed by immunosequencing. On the study's bioinformatics: TCRs in the repertoires were matched against a reference library of SARS-CoV-2-specific TCRs that had been generated with the MIRA antigen-specificity platform. Breadth was defined as the fraction of unique TCRs that were SARS-CoV-2-associated. Depth was defined as the fraction of total T cells that were SARS-CoV-2-associated. Using the MIRA data, each spike-specific TCR was assigned both to the spike region to which the TCR was reactive and to a CD4 or CD8 class. Log10-transformed breadth and depth values were compared by one-way ANOVA with Sidak's multiple comparisons tests. In TCRdb, the immuneACCESS table is reduced to in-frame sequences with V and J assigned. These tables do not hold every clone; where another copy was compared, an unresolved V gene accounts for under half, and the others remain unexplained. The V and J calls and clone size come from that table; D and trimming were worked out from the DNA. For this sample there are roughly 50,000 clones; 60% to 85% appear just once. The ten largest make up 6.6% of the sample.

The sample is drawn from a study of T cell responses to AZD1222 COVID-19 vaccine (dated by TCRdb to the early 2020s). Regarding the study in general: AZD1222 recipients given second doses at about 4 weeks or at about 12 weeks were pooled, since spike-specific TCR depth and breadth were not found to differ between the two schedules. A total of 233 trial participants underwent TCR sequencing, of whom under 220 had received two doses of AZD1222 and about 26 had received two doses of the MenACWY control vaccine. Trial participants were enrolled into age subgroups of 18-55, 56-69 and 70-plus years, which contained about 150, 27 and 61 TCR-sequenced participants, respectively.

The label giving this sample's time point can be read as: baseline before first vaccination. Samples from vaccinated people were obtained from the UK trials COV001 and COV002, which included a single-blind randomized controlled phase 2/3 trial of AZD1222 (ChAdOx1 nCoV-19) in healthy adults. Trial participant PBMC samples were collected at day 0 and day 28 after the second dose for TCRbeta chain sequencing. Broad study findings and their caveats: Because no day 14 peak-response samples were available, repertoires were characterized only after the peak T cell response. Participants were mostly white British, with more females than males. The authors suggested clonal diversity may have been underestimated. Conclusions about previously exposed vaccinees are limited because only a handful of AZD1222 recipients were SARS-CoV-2 seropositive at baseline. In the small 56-69-year group, the increase in depth fell short of significance, most likely because of low power. Nearly half of unique spike-specific TCRs reportedly recognized epitopes outside regions mutated in the B.1.351 and B.1.1.7 variants. After two AZD1222 doses, both the breadth and the depth of spike-specific TCRs were significantly higher than at day 0 and than in MenACWY recipients. CD4 TCRs associated with the vaccine covered the entire spike protein, and the dominant responses were in regions 160-218 and 743-854.

Sample: peripheral blood, taken on day 0 of AZD1222 vaccination. The receptor was derived from an adult in good health.

The DNA sequence is as follows: TGTGCCAGCAGTTTATTGTCTTCAGAATCGTATGGCTACACCTTC. It specifies CASSLLSSESYGYTF. The chain is encoded by TRBV28 joined to TRBJ1-2; confidence is insufficient to name the D gene. CDR1 MDHEN and CDR2 SYDVKM were looked up in the germline V gene. The CDR3 numbers 15 residues from cysteine through phenylalanine. Of the read, only the CDR3 DNA is kept; its 45 bases are in frame from base 1. Deletion took 1 base off V and 5 bases off J, with a span of 14 bases between the germline ends.